Below, 9 T cell receptor beta chains from the same sample are listed, as sequenced in a study of cytomegalovirus exposure and HLA in healthy donors (dated by TCRdb to about 2017). Receptor amplification or capture employed the immunoSEQ multiplex PCR assay. The clones in this table, taken by TCRdb from immuneACCESS, are in-frame only. Not every clone is retained; where verified, under half of the shortfall comes from an unresolved V gene, and the cause of the rest is unknown. The sample table records fewer than 120,000 clones; approximately 90% of these occur just once. Jointly, the top ten make up under 2% of the sample. Material: PBMCs. The receptor source for this set is a woman between 18 and 30 years old in good health and CMV-seronegative.

This clone was observed a single time. The DNA of the CDR3 is TGTGCCACCGGGAGACAGGGTAATGAAAAACTGTTTTTT. It yields the protein CATGRQGNEKLFF. The chain joins TRBV15 to TRBJ1-4, with 7 bases fitting TRBD1. V gave up 8 bases and J gave up 4 bases; unmatched junction bases: 4. The CDR3 contains 13 residues. CDR1 LNHNV and CDR2 YYDKDF come from the germline V gene (reference sequence). Filled out from reference TRBV15 and TRBJ1-4, the complete variable domain reads DAMVIQNPRYQVTQFGKPVTLSCSQTLNHNVMYWYQQKSSQAPKLLFHYYDKDFNNEADTPDNFQSRRPNTSFCFLDIRSPGLGDTAMYLCATGRQGNEKLFFGSGTQLSVL.

This clone was counted only a few times. The chain couples TRBV7-2 to TRBJ1-1, with D perhaps matching TRBD1 (5 bases). Germline loops: CDR1 SGHTA, CDR2 FQGNSA. The germline V and J ends were trimmed by 5 bases and 2 bases, with 21 bases remaining between them. The CDR3 extends over 17 amino acids. This CDR3 is CASSPSLGVTVNTEAFF. The DNA of the CDR3 is TGTGCCAGCAGCCCCTCCTTAGGGGTTACTGTAAACACTGAAGCTTTCTTT.

The chain links TRBV15 to TRBJ1-2; TRBD1 matches at 7 bases. The CDR3 runs to 15 residues. The germline V gene has CDR1 LNHNV and CDR2 YYDKDF (reference sequence). With V trimmed by 0 bases and J by 8 bases, 9 bases remained unmatched. The CDR3 loop reads CATSRDHTGAGGYTF. CDR3 nucleotides: TGTGCCACCAGCAGAGACCATACAGGGGCGGGCGGCTACACCTTC.

The chain is built from TRBV28 and TRBJ1-3; 9 nucleotides agree with TRBD1. Germline CDR1 reads MDHEN; CDR2 reads SYDVKM. The CDR3 is 14 amino acids. Trimming cost V 3 bases and J 4 bases; bases outside gene matches: 1. The CDR3 DNA sequence: TGTGCCAGCAGTTTGACAGGGGGAGGAAACACCATATATTTT. Protein product: CASSLTGGGNTIYF.

V and J are TRBV30 and TRBJ1-4; 7 bases line up with TRBD1. Germline lookup yields CDR1 GTSNPN and CDR2 SVGIG (reference sequence). J was trimmed by 3 bases and V by 5 bases; bases with no gene match: 6. There are 14 residues in the CDR3. The CDR3 loop is CAWERGQPNEKLFF. CDR3 in DNA: TGTGCCTGGGAGAGGGGACAGCCTAATGAAAAACTGTTTTTT.

The J gene is TRBJ2-1, the V gene TRBV14; 10 positions agree with TRBD2. Trimming removed 5 bases from V and 6 bases from J; junction bases left unmatched: 7. Germline V gene data show CDR1 as SGHDN and CDR2 as FVKESK. The CDR3 is 15 residues long. The CDR3 reads CASSSAGTSVNEQFF. The CDR3 DNA is TGTGCCAGCAGCTCGGCCGGGACTAGCGTCAATGAGCAGTTCTTC. The full variable domain, its missing parts supplied by reference TRBV14 and TRBJ2-1, is EAGVTQFPSHSVIEKGQTVTLRCDPISGHDNLYWYRRVMGKEIKFLLHFVKESKQDESGMPNNRFLAERTGGTYSTLKVQPAELEDSGVYFCASSSAGTSVNEQFFGPGTRLTVL.

The CDR3 DNA follows: TGTGCCAGTACTGTCGGACAGATCTATGGCTACACCTTC. It codes for CASTVGQIYGYTF. This sequence joins TRBV19 and TRBJ1-2, with a possible D match to TRBD1 (6 bases). V was pared by 7 bases and J by 4 bases, with 13 bases between. CDR1 is LNHDA and CDR2 is SQIVND in the germline V gene (reference sequence). This CDR3 region has 13 residues.

The gene calls are TRBV5-1 and TRBJ2-3; unclear D gene. V shed 0 bases and J shed 4 bases, with 6 bases lying between them. CDR1 SGHRS and CDR2 YFSETQ come from the germline V gene. CDR3 size: 13 residues. In nucleotides, the CDR3 is TGCGCCAGCAGCTTGGCCGTAGCAGATACGCAGTATTTT. It translates to CASSLAVADTQYF.

The J gene is TRBJ2-5, the V gene TRBV9; 7 positions match TRBD1. This CDR3 has 14 residues. Germline V lookup: CDR1 SGDLS, CDR2 YYNGEE. V lost 2 bases, J lost 4 bases, and 5 bases stayed unmatched. The CDR3 sequence is CASSVSTGAETQYF. CDR3 sequence (DNA): TGTGCCAGCAGCGTTTCAACAGGGGCAGAGACCCAGTACTTC.